Listed below are T cell receptor beta chains from one sample, sequenced in a study of blood T cell repertoires in COVID-19. Libraries were prepared by immunoSEQ multiplex PCR; TCRdb keeps only in-frame clonotypes and omits some of them. Here the sample spans a few hundred thousand clones, about nine tenths being singletons. What was sequenced was peripheral blood. The receptors derive from a middle-aged man with active or convalescent COVID-19. The conserved cysteine and the conserved F or W are not part of the CDR3 here. Each record gives: CDR3 protein, J gene, V gene.

ASSLGGGATNYGYT	TRBJ1-2	TRBV28
ASSSSSGRGAETQY	TRBJ2-5	TRBV7-2
ASSLGGMEETQY	TRBJ2-5	TRBV7-3
ASSMTGSNGYT	TRBJ1-2	TRBV6-5
ASSPETGYGNTIY	TRBJ1-3	TRBV5-4
AISELPDREVEETQY	TRBJ2-5	TRBV10-3
ASTRLAGDDQPQH	TRBJ1-5	TRBV19
ASGTRNTYEQY	TRBJ2-7	TRBV28
ASSYSTGTMGETQY	TRBJ2-5	TRBV6-5
ASSLFNRGMDEKLF	TRBJ1-4	TRBV18
ASSPIRQGGNEKLF	TRBJ1-4	TRBV4-1
ASSRDYLTEDTQY	TRBJ2-3	TRBV4-3
ASSSQGWGTEAF	TRBJ1-1	TRBV5-1
ASSQSPGPSYNEQF	TRBJ2-1	TRBV4-1
ASSAYYNQPQH	TRBJ1-5	TRBV10-2
ASSYGTPGEAF	TRBJ1-1	TRBV7-2
ASRRGGESPQH	TRBJ1-5	TRBV2
ASSLTGGTEAF	TRBJ1-1	TRBV7-2
ASNPNVRDFYTDTQY	TRBJ2-3	TRBV19
ASRIALAGTGELF	TRBJ2-2	TRBV5-1
ASSLVGTDYEQY	TRBJ2-7	TRBV7-8
ATSDGTGSPYGYT	TRBJ1-2	TRBV24-1
ASSIRDVFGETQY	TRBJ2-5	TRBV7-2
ASRTGTENTGELF	TRBJ2-2	TRBV2
ASSYGSRGPYEQY	TRBJ2-7	TRBV6-5
ASSETIDQPQH	TRBJ1-5	TRBV6-1
ASSLETGSYSPLH	TRBJ1-6	TRBV7-2
AWSVRSRGETQY	TRBJ2-5	TRBV30
ASTPLGLARPYEQY	TRBJ2-7	TRBV28
ASSLVQGDRGLRSDEQY	TRBJ2-7	TRBV5-1
ASFKSRTGDNSPLH	TRBJ1-6	TRBV18
ATGLLTEAF	TRBJ1-1	TRBV6-5
ASSRTSGPYNEQF	TRBJ2-1	TRBV9
ATSDGGETQY	TRBJ2-5	TRBV24-1
AITRDTSSGNTIY	TRBJ1-3	TRBV24-1
ASQTGTGVNSPLH	TRBJ1-6	TRBV2
ASSSGQGARYGYT	TRBJ1-2	TRBV5-4
ASSSGQTSTDTQY	TRBJ2-3	TRBV11-3
ASSFQGADGNQPQH	TRBJ1-5	TRBV28
ASMGEVGNYGYT	TRBJ1-2	TRBV28
ASSYRDRYLGGYT	TRBJ1-2	TRBV6-2/TRBV6-3
ASSQGTVDQY	TRBJ2-7	TRBV7-9
ASSWTSGSTDTQY	TRBJ2-3	TRBV3-1/TRBV3-2